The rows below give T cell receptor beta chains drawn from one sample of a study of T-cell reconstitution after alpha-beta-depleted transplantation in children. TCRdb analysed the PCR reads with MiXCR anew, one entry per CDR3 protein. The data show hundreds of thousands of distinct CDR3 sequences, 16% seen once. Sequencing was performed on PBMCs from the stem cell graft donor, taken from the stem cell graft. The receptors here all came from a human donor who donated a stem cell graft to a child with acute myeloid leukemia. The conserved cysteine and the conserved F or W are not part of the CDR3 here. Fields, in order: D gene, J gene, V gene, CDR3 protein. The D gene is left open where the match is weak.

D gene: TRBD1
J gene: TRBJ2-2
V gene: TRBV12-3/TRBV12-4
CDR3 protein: ASISDRGGTGELF

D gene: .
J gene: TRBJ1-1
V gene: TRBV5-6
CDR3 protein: ASSLTGERTEAF

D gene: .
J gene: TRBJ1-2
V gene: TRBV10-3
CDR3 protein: AIKQGQHNYGYT

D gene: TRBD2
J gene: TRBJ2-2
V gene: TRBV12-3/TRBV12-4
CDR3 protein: ASTRSGGSYTGELF

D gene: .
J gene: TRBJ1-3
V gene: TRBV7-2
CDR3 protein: ASSSGLRYSGNTIY

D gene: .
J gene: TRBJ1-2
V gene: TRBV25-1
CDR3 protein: ASSEKNWSYGYT

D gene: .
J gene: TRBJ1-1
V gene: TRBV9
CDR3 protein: ASSVGVKNTEAF

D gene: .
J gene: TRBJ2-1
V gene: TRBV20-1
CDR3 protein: SASSVGDNEQF

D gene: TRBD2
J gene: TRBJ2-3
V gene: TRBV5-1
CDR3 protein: ASSPGLVGTDTQY

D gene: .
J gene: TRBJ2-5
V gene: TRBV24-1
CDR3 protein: ATSEDTTTSQETQY

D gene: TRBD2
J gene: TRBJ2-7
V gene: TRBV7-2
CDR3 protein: ASRRGGYEQY

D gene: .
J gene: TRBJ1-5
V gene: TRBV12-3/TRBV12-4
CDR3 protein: ASSTGTTEQPQH

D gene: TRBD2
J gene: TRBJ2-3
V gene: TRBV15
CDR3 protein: ATSRLFQRGLGTDTQY

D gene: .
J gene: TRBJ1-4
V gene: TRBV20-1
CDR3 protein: SARGEEVGEKLF

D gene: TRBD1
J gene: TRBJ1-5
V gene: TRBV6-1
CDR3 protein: ASSPRDRASQPQH

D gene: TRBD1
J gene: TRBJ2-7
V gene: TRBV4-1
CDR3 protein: ASSQVQGENYEQY

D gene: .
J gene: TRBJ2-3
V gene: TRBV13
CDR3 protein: ASSLGQGPPDTQY

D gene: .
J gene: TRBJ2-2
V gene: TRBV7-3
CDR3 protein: ASSPSTGLGTGELF

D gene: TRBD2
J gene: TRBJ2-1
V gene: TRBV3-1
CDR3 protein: ASSHLSGETYNEQF

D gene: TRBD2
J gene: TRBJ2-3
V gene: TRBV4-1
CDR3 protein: ASGSLGGGADTQY

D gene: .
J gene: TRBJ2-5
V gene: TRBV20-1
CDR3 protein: SARDLRGAAQY

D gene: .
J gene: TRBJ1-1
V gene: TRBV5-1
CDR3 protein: ASSLALDPMNTEAF

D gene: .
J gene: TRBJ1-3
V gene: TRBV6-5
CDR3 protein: SISYGRSGNTIY

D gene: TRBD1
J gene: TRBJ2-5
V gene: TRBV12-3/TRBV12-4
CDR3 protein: ASSPTVGQDGYQETQY

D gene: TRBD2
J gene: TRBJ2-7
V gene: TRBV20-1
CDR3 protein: GAREGTTVKKTYEQY

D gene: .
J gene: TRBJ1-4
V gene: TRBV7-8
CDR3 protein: ASSFIGGATNEKLF

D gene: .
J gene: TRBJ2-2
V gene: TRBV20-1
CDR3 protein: SASSGTNTGELF

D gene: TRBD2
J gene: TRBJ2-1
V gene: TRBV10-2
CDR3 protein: ASSDPTSGDYNEQF

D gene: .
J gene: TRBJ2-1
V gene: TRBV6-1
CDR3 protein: AGQTVRNEQF

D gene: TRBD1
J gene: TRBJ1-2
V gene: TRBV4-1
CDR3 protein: ASSQERTGAGYGYT

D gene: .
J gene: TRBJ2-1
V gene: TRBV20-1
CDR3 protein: SVPGVGRGTF

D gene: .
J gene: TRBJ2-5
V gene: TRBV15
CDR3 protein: ATSRAEDTTETQY

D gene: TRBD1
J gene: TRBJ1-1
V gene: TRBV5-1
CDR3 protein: ASSSGTANTEAF

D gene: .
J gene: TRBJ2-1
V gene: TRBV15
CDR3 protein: ATSRSWAEQF

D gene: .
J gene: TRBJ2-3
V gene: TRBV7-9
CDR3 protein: ASSLVEGSRDTQY